This T cell receptor (beta chain) derives from a study of T cell changes during pregnancy in multiple sclerosis. TCRdb keeps only in-frame clones here, not all; method: immunoSEQ multiplex PCR. Among 32,000 or so clones listed, roughly nine tenths were seen once. CDR3 length equals 13 residues. Looked up from germline, CDR1 is SGHTA and CDR2 is FQGNSA. Between the trimmed V and J ends, which lost 2 bases and 6 bases, there was a span of 9 bases. This chain uses TRBV7-2 with TRBJ2-3; D is unclear. The TCR was taken from a female donor in good health, enrolled as a control in a pregnancy study. Specimen: CD4+ T cells from peripheral blood mononuclear cells, collected in the third trimester of pregnancy. Written as DNA, the CDR3 is TGTGCCAGCAGCTTATCAACTACGGATACGCAGTATTTT. Its protein product is CASSLSTTDTQYF.